These T cell receptor beta chains were read from a single sample in a study of T-cell memory formation after mild COVID-19. TCRdb reprocessed the 5' RACE reads via MiXCR and lists one record per CDR3 protein. Of 220,000 or so distinct CDR3 sequences in the sample, 7.5% to 10% are singletons; the top ten hold 3.5%. Sequenced input: PBMCs or a T cell subset sorted from them (not recorded which). The source of these receptors is a man aged 18 to 29 who had mild COVID-19 (a few samples of this study predate the infection). Cell type and time point are not known. The CDR3 runs from the conserved cysteine through the conserved F or W. D genes are given only for firm matches. Size tells how often a clone was seen (once, few, many) or the class of an expanded clone, and some rows leave it out.

v_gene	abundance	d_gene	j_gene	CDR3aa	CDR3nt
TRBV5-1	many	NA	TRBJ1-1	CASSLAGYEAFF	TGCGCCAGCAGCTTGGCCGGGTATGAAGCTTTCTTT
TRBV4-1	few	NA	TRBJ2-3	CASSQETNPSTDTQYF	TGCGCCAGCAGCCAAGAAACAAACCCTAGCACAGATACGCAGTATTTT
TRBV5-1	few	NA	TRBJ2-7	CASSLSRDSRELYEQYF	TGCGCCAGCAGCCTCTCCCGGGACTCCCGGGAACTCTACGAGCAGTACTTC
TRBV25-1	NA	TRBD1	TRBJ1-2	CASSGLLDRAMANYGYTF	TGTGCCAGCAGTGGGCTTTTAGACAGGGCAATGGCTAACTATGGCTACACCTTC
TRBV12-3/TRBV12-4	NA	NA	TRBJ1-5	CASSPLSAGQPQHF	TGTGCCAGCAGTCCTCTCTCGGCCGGTCAGCCCCAGCATTTT
TRBV7-8	few	TRBD1	TRBJ1-6	CASSYRDRGLNSPLHF	TGTGCCAGCAGCTACCGGGACAGAGGGCTAAATTCACCCCTCCACTTT
TRBV5-1	many	TRBD1	TRBJ1-3	CASSFEGADTIYF	TGCGCCAGCAGCTTTGAGGGGGCAGACACCATATATTTT
TRBV28	few	TRBD1	TRBJ1-6	CASGQGDSPLHF	TGTGCCAGCGGACAGGGGGATTCACCCCTCCACTTT
TRBV6-2/TRBV6-3	few	NA	TRBJ1-2	CASSYDAGSNYGYTF	TGTGCCAGCAGTTACGACGCCGGATCAAACTATGGCTACACCTTC
TRBV21-1	NA	NA	TRBJ1-1	CASSTDQDIEAFF	TGTGCCAGCAGCACCGACCAGGATATTGAAGCTTTCTTT
TRBV27	many	NA	TRBJ1-5	CASGSTGGNQPQHF	TGTGCCAGCGGATCGACAGGAGGGAATCAGCCCCAGCATTTT
TRBV11-2	NA	NA	TRBJ1-1	CASSSVRVQTEAFF	TGTGCCAGCAGCTCAGTCAGGGTTCAAACTGAAGCTTTCTTT
TRBV30	many	NA	TRBJ2-5	CAWRPPTGETQYF	TGTGCCTGGAGGCCCCCGACTGGAGAGACCCAGTACTTC
TRBV20-1	NA	NA	TRBJ2-5	CRARTVASEETQYF	TGCAGAGCTAGGACGGTGGCTAGCGAGGAGACCCAGTACTTC
TRBV6-2/TRBV6-3	NA	NA	TRBJ2-7	CASRDILYEQYF	TGTGCCAGCCGGGACATACTCTACGAGCAGTACTTC
TRBV28	NA	NA	TRBJ1-1	CASSRTRWGSGDTEAFF	TGTGCCAGCAGCCGAACCCGATGGGGGAGTGGAGACACTGAAGCTTTCTTT
TRBV5-1	few	TRBD1	TRBJ2-2	CASSAAGTGNTGELFF	TGCGCCAGCAGCGCAGCCGGGACAGGGAACACCGGGGAGCTGTTTTTT
TRBV20-1	NA	NA	TRBJ1-2	CSARDPDYGYTF	TGCAGTGCTAGAGATCCCGACTATGGCTACACCTTC
TRBV24-1	NA	NA	TRBJ1-2	CATSDFGNYGYTF	TGTGCCACCAGTGATTTCGGGAACTATGGCTACACCTTC
TRBV29-1	few	NA	TRBJ2-3	CSGLSGLGTDTQYF	TGCAGCGGCTTGAGCGGATTGGGCACAGATACGCAGTATTTT
TRBV6-6	NA	NA	TRBJ1-3	CASSYSPGLENTIYF	TGTGCCAGCAGTTACTCCCCGGGACTCGAGAACACCATATATTTT
TRBV7-2	NA	NA	TRBJ2-5	CASSLVVGGVETQYF	TGTGCCAGCAGCCTGGTGGTCGGGGGAGTAGAGACCCAGTACTTC
TRBV20-1	few	TRBD1	TRBJ1-2	CSARDLRDRGYGYTF	TGCAGTGCTAGAGATCTCCGGGACAGGGGGTATGGCTACACCTTC
TRBV29-1	few	TRBD1	TRBJ1-1	CSVQTGGADTEAFF	TGCAGCGTTCAAACAGGGGGCGCAGATACTGAAGCTTTCTTT
TRBV7-9	few	NA	TRBJ2-1	CASSPLGLSSYNEQFF	TGTGCCAGCAGCCCCCTGGGACTTAGCTCCTACAATGAGCAGTTCTTC
TRBV28	NA	TRBD1	TRBJ2-3	CASSLSGQGSTDTQYF	TGTGCCAGCAGTCTGTCGGGACAGGGGAGCACAGATACGCAGTATTTT
TRBV6-2/TRBV6-3	NA	NA	TRBJ2-2	CASNFNWNTGELFF	TGTGCCAGCAATTTTAACTGGAACACCGGGGAGCTGTTTTTT
TRBV15	NA	NA	TRBJ1-5	CATSRDLLSGPQHF	TGTGCCACCAGCAGAGACCTCCTCTCTGGGCCCCAGCATTTT
TRBV10-3	NA	TRBD2	TRBJ2-1	CAISAGTSGYNEQFF	TGTGCCATCAGCGCCGGGACTAGCGGTTACAATGAGCAGTTCTTC
TRBV7-2	few	NA	TRBJ2-2	CASRLQGPRGLGGELFF	TGTGCCAGCAGGTTACAGGGACCCCGGGGTTTAGGCGGGGAGCTGTTTTTT
TRBV11-2	NA	NA	TRBJ2-4	CASSSLAYIQYF	TGTGCCAGCAGCTCCCTAGCATACATTCAGTACTTC
TRBV20-1	NA	TRBD1	TRBJ1-2	CSAGQGSVGYGYTF	TGCAGTGCCGGACAGGGCTCAGTAGGCTATGGCTACACCTTC
TRBV5-1	few	NA	TRBJ2-3	CASSLNGRLVGDTQYF	TGCGCCAGCAGCTTGAACGGTCGCCTAGTGGGCGATACGCAGTATTTT
TRBV20-1	few	TRBD1	TRBJ2-6	CSARIPRTGTTYGANVLTF	TGCAGTGCTAGAATTCCCCGGACAGGGACGACTTATGGGGCCAACGTCCTGACTTTC
TRBV4-3	NA	TRBD2	TRBJ2-1	CASSQVASGGVRNEQFF	TGCGCCAGCAGCCAAGTCGCTAGCGGGGGGGTACGGAATGAGCAGTTCTTC
TRBV4-1	once	NA	TRBJ1-6	CASSQERYLNSPLHF	TGCGCCAGCAGCCAAGAGCGGTACTTGAATTCACCCCTCCACTTT
TRBV7-2	NA	TRBD1	TRBJ2-3	CASSSDRASTDTQYF	TGTGCCAGCAGTTCAGACAGGGCGAGCACAGATACGCAGTATTTT
TRBV6-5	few	TRBD1	TRBJ2-2	CASRKQGAAGELFF	TGTGCCAGCAGAAAACAGGGGGCAGCCGGGGAGCTGTTTTTT
TRBV5-1	few	NA	TRBJ1-1	CASSWGRFMNTEAFF	TGCGCCAGCAGCTGGGGCAGGTTCATGAACACTGAAGCTTTCTTT
TRBV20-1	few	NA	TRBJ2-5	CSARDGARGTSSETQYF	TGCAGTGCTAGAGATGGGGCCAGGGGAACCAGCTCCGAGACCCAGTACTTC
TRBV18	NA	NA	TRBJ2-1	CASSPRVAGYNEQFF	TGTGCCAGCTCACCACGAGTCGCTGGCTACAATGAGCAGTTCTTC
TRBV6-5	NA	NA	TRBJ1-2	CASGQTNYGYTF	TGTGCCTCGGGGCAGACTAACTATGGCTACACCTTC
TRBV6-1	NA	NA	TRBJ1-6	CASSEGDNSPLHF	TGTGCCAGCAGTGAGGGAGATAATTCACCCCTCCACTTT
TRBV6-2/TRBV6-3	NA	NA	TRBJ1-1	CASRKEIGGNTEAFF	TGTGCCAGCAGGAAAGAAATCGGAGGAAACACTGAAGCTTTCTTT
TRBV9	NA	NA	TRBJ2-7	CASSSDPQILSEQYF	TGTGCCAGCAGCTCAGACCCCCAGATCCTTTCCGAGCAGTACTTC
TRBV4-1	few	NA	TRBJ2-3	CASSRGIDGGTDTQYF	TGCGCCAGCAGCCGAGGGATTGACGGAGGCACAGATACGCAGTATTTT
TRBV20-1	few	NA	TRBJ2-1	CSARVSASYNEQFF	TGCAGTGCTAGAGTATCTGCGTCCTACAATGAGCAGTTCTTC
TRBV5-1	NA	NA	TRBJ2-2	CASCVSQNTGELFF	TGCGCCAGCTGCGTGAGCCAGAACACCGGGGAGCTGTTTTTT
TRBV7-2	many	TRBD2	TRBJ2-3	CASSLWASGNTDTQYF	TGTGCCAGCAGCTTATGGGCTAGCGGTAATACAGATACGCAGTATTTT
TRBV7-2	few	TRBD1	TRBJ2-5	CASSRTGDQETQYF	TGTGCCAGCAGCCGGACAGGGGACCAAGAGACCCAGTACTTC